These 32 T cell receptor beta chains originate from one sample sequenced in a study of cytomegalovirus exposure and HLA in healthy donors (dated by TCRdb to about 2017). The library was made by the immunoSEQ multiplex PCR assay. The multiplex PCR relied on a mix of 60 forward primers for TCR Vbeta segments and 13 reverse primers for TCR Jbeta segments. TCRdb holds this immuneACCESS table with in-frame rearrangements only. Some clones are missing; in checked studies, unresolved V genes explain under half, and the rest has no known cause. The sample table contains around 150,000 clones; only one count was recorded for roughly 85% of them. The ten largest clones represent approximately 8.5% of the sample. Sequencing used PBMCs. These receptors were collected from a man younger than 35 in good health and CMV-seropositive.

V is TRBV9 and J is TRBJ2-1; 8 bases align to TRBD2. The V and J ends lost 2 bases and 5 bases, in that order; junction bases with no gene match: 3. CDR1 SGDLS and CDR2 YYNGEE come from the germline V gene. CDR3 length equals 14 residues. The CDR3 region is CASSVLLADNEQFF. In DNA, the CDR3 is TGTGCCAGCAGCGTCTTACTAGCGGACAATGAGCAGTTCTTC.

This clone came up once. CDR3 protein: CASSLGVNYGYTF. CDR3 coding DNA: TGCGCCAGCAGCTTAGGGGTTAACTATGGCTACACCTTC. This rearrangement joins TRBV5-1 to TRBJ1-2; a weak D match, TRBD1 (5 bases). The V and J ends lost 2 bases and 1 base respectively, with 6 bases between them. The CDR3 is made up of 13 amino acids. Germline CDR1 is SGHRS and CDR2 is YFSETQ.

CDR3 sequence reads: CAISLAGETQYF. Here the CDR3 DNA reads TGTGCCATCAGCCTAGCGGGAGAGACCCAGTACTTC. The chain combines TRBV10-3 with TRBJ2-5; 8 positions match TRBD2. Germline-derived CDR1 and CDR2 are ENHRY and SYGVKD. Unmatched junction bases numbered 1, after V lost 6 bases and J lost 4 bases. This CDR3 has 12 amino acids.

V is TRBV5-6 and J is TRBJ1-2; 7 positions agree with TRBD1. The J segment lost 5 bases and the V segment lost 8 bases, leaving 6 bases of the junction unmatched. The germline CDR1 and CDR2 sequences are SGHDT and YYEEEE. The CDR3 totals 12 residues. The CDR3 DNA reads as TGTGCCAGTAGACAGGGCGGGTATGGCTACACCTTC. Amino acid sequence: CASRQGGYGYTF.

This clone was seen more than once but under ten times. The rearrangement uses TRBV2 and TRBJ1-1; D is ambiguous. The CDR3 extends over 10 amino acids. V lost 6 bases and J lost 8, with 7 bases in between. Germline CDR1 is SNHLY and CDR2 is FYNNEI. As DNA, the CDR3 is TGTGCCAGCAGCGTTCCCGAAGCTTTCTTT. Its translation is CASSVPEAFF.

The chain links TRBV18 to TRBJ1-1, with 8 nucleotides matching TRBD1. The J segment lost 5 bases and the V segment lost 4 bases, leaving 15 bases of the junction unmatched. Germline CDR1 KGHSH, CDR2 LQKENI. The CDR3 is 17 residues long. The CDR3 loop is CASSRDRPSGGRTEAFF. In nucleotides, the CDR3 is TGTGCCAGCTCACGGGACAGGCCCTCCGGGGGTCGGACTGAAGCTTTCTTT.

The chain has TRBV6-1 and TRBJ2-2, with 13 positions matching TRBD2. The CDR3 extends over 18 amino acids. Trimming removed 2 bases from V and 6 bases from J; junction bases left unmatched: 9. Germline V gene data show CDR1 as MNHNS and CDR2 as SASEGT. The CDR3 DNA reads as TGTGCCAGCAGTGAACTTGGGACTAGCGGGGTGAAGTCCGGGGAGCTGTTTTTT. This sequence encodes CASSELGTSGVKSGELFF.

This chain connects TRBV9 to TRBJ2-2, with D possibly TRBD2 on 5 matching bases. The CDR3 is made up of 14 amino acids. In germline, CDR1 is SGDLS, CDR2 YYNGEE. V was shortened by 3 bases and J by 7 bases, with 13 bases between the two germline ends. DNA of the CDR3: TGTGCCAGCAGCGATGCGAGGGTAAACGGGGAGCTGTTTTTT. Translated: CASSDARVNGELFF.

This chain joins TRBV7-2 and TRBJ2-2; 8 nucleotides agree with TRBD1. The germline CDR1 and CDR2 sequences are SGHTA and FQGNSA. The length of the CDR3 is 15 residues. The V segment lost 5 bases and the J segment 0 bases; nucleotides outside the gene matches: 2. The CDR3 DNA follows: TGTGCCAGCAGCGAACAGGGGGCGAACACCGGGGAGCTGTTTTTT. Protein sequence: CASSEQGANTGELFF.

The V and J genes are TRBV2 and TRBJ1-5; 10 bases agree with TRBD1. The V gene's germline CDR1 is SNHLY and CDR2 FYNNEI. The V and J ends lost 10 bases and 6 bases, in that order; junction bases with no gene match: 3. This CDR3 spans 12 amino acids. CDR3 sequence (DNA): TGTGCCACAGGGACAGGGGCTCAGCCCCAGCATTTT. Its protein is CATGTGAQPQHF.

This rearrangement joins TRBV6-1 to TRBJ2-7; weak D call: TRBD2 (5 bases). Deletions cut 1 base from V and 6 bases from J, with 13 bases between. The CDR3 runs 14 residues. Looked up from germline, CDR1 is MNHNS and CDR2 is SASEGT. For the CDR3, the DNA is TGTGCCAGCAGTGAAGGACTACCGGGCTCCGAGCAGTACTTC. Its protein is CASSEGLPGSEQYF.

The chain combines TRBV7-2 with TRBJ2-3; tentatively, D is TRBD2 (7 bases). Deletions cut 1 base from V and 4 bases from J, with 15 bases between. The length of the CDR3 is 16 residues. The germline V gene encodes CDR1 SGHTA and CDR2 FQGNSA. CDR3 loop: CASSLGGGGGADTQYF. As DNA, the CDR3 is TGTGCCAGCAGCTTAGGGGGGGGCGGGGGTGCAGATACGCAGTATTTT. Full variable domain (missing parts from reference TRBV7-2 and TRBJ2-3): GAGVSQSPSNKVTEKGKDVELRCDPISGHTALYWYRQSLGQGLEFLIYFQGNSAPDKSGLPSDRFSAERTGGSVSTLTIQRTQQEDSAVYLCASSLGGGGGADTQYFGPGTRLTVL.

The chain links TRBV7-2 to TRBJ2-1; a possible D gene is TRBD1 (5 bases). Looked up from germline, CDR1 is SGHTA and CDR2 is FQGNSA. V gave up 1 base and J gave up 6 bases, with 13 bases separating them. This CDR3 comprises 15 residues. CDR3 loop: CASSLGVTVSNEQFF. The CDR3 DNA follows: TGTGCCAGCAGCTTAGGTGTGACAGTCTCCAATGAGCAGTTCTTC.

The chain uses TRBV27 and TRBJ2-7; TRBD1 matches at 8 bases. This CDR3 spans 14 amino acids. Germline lookup yields CDR1 MNHEY and CDR2 SMNVEV (reference sequence). With V trimmed by 5 bases and J by 5 bases, 8 bases remained unmatched. This CDR3 reads CASSLRGRFDEQYF. In nucleotides, the CDR3 is TGTGCCAGCAGTCTCAGGGGGCGCTTCGACGAGCAGTACTTC.

The rearrangement joins TRBV6-1 to TRBJ2-7; 10 bases are shared with TRBD1. The length of the CDR3 is 16 residues. The trim removed 2 bases at V and 0 bases at J, leaving 4 bases unmatched. Germline V gene lookup returns CDR1 MNHNS and CDR2 SASEGT. The CDR3 bases are TGTGCCAGCAGTGAATGGGGACAGGGGCGCTCCTACGAGCAGTACTTC. It translates to CASSEWGQGRSYEQYF.

This clone was detected only a few times. J is TRBJ1-1 and V is TRBV6-5; D unclear. CDR3 length: 14 amino acids. CDR1 and CDR2 from the germline V gene are MNHEY and SVGAGI. Trimming left V 0 bases short and J 2 bases short, with 7 bases between. CDR3 DNA: TGTGCCAGCAGTTACTCCCAGATTAACACTGAAGCTTTCTTT. Translating it yields CASSYSQINTEAFF.

The V and J genes are TRBV18 and TRBJ1-6; TRBD1 aligns across 8 bases. Trimming cost V 3 bases and J 8 bases; bases outside gene matches: 6. CDR3 size: 15 residues. Germline V gene lookup returns CDR1 KGHSH and CDR2 LQKENI. The CDR3 DNA reads TGTGCCAGCTCACCCCTGAAGGACAGGGATTCACCCCTCCACTTT. This sequence encodes CASSPLKDRDSPLHF. Drawing the rest from reference TRBV18 and TRBJ1-6, the complete variable domain is NAGVMQNPRHLVRRRGQEARLRCSPMKGHSHVYWYRQLPEEGLKFMVYLQKENIIDESGMPKERFSAEFPKEGPSILRIQQVVRGDSAAYFCASSPLKDRDSPLHFGNGTRLTVT.

This chain joins TRBV5-6 and TRBJ1-6; TRBD1 might be the D (5 bases). V lost 1 base to trimming and J lost 4 bases, with 9 bases between them. The CDR3 has 15 residues. Looked up from germline, CDR1 is SGHDT and CDR2 is YYEEEE. The chain's CDR3 is CASSLKDRYNSPLHF. CDR3 DNA: TGTGCCAGCAGCTTGAAAGACAGATATAATTCACCCCTCCACTTT.

The rearrangement uses TRBV10-3 and TRBJ2-7; 14 nucleotides match TRBD2. With 4 bases clipped from V and 1 base from J, the junction kept 3 bases outside the gene matches. The germline gives CDR1 ENHRY, CDR2 SYGVKD. The CDR3 is 16 amino acids. CDR3 DNA sequence: TGTGCCATCAGTGGGGGGACTAGCGGGGGTTCCTACGAGCAGTACTTC. Protein sequence: CAISGGTSGGSYEQYF.

The chain employs TRBV11-2 and TRBJ1-5; 7 nucleotides agree with TRBD1. The junction had 3 bases not matched to a gene; V was cut back by 4 bases and J by 3 bases. CDR1 is SGHAT and CDR2 is FQNNGV in the germline V gene. CDR3 length: 14 residues. DNA of the CDR3: TGTGCCAGCAGCTCGGGACAGCCCAATCAGCCCCAGCATTTT. Translated, it gives CASSSGQPNQPQHF.

This clone was seen a single time. This sequence joins TRBV6-1 and TRBJ2-5; D ambiguous. Deletions cut 10 bases from V and 0 bases from J, with 9 bases between. The V gene's germline CDR1 is MNHNS and CDR2 SASEGT. This CDR3 comprises 12 residues. Here the CDR3 reads CAMAAYQETQYF. The CDR3 DNA reads TGTGCCATGGCTGCTTACCAAGAGACCCAGTACTTC.

The chain has TRBV2 and TRBJ2-1; TRBD2 matches at 10 bases. The CDR3 has 16 residues. Germline V gene lookup returns CDR1 SNHLY and CDR2 FYNNEI. V was pared by 6 bases and J by 5 bases, with 10 bases of the junction left unmatched. The CDR3: CASSSSGGAWDNEQFF. The CDR3 DNA follows: TGTGCCAGCAGCTCTAGCGGGGGAGCTTGGGACAATGAGCAGTTCTTC. Variable domain in full (rest from reference TRBV2 and TRBJ2-1): EPEVTQTPSHQVTQMGQEVILRCVPISNHLYFYWYRQILGQKVEFLVSFYNNEISEKSEIFDDQFSVERPDGSNFTLKIRSTKLEDSAMYFCASSSSGGAWDNEQFFGPGTRLTVL.

V gene TRBV4-1 combines with J gene TRBJ2-1, with 9 bases fitting TRBD1. V was pared by 3 bases and J by 1 base, with 4 bases of the junction left unmatched. The CDR3 spans 16 residues. Germline loops: CDR1 MGHRA, CDR2 YSYEKL. The CDR3 nucleotides are TGCGCCAGCAGCCAGGGACAGGGTGTATCCTACAATGAGCAGTTCTTC. It is translated as CASSQGQGVSYNEQFF.

This chain uses TRBV9 with TRBJ1-3; 7 nucleotides match TRBD1. The trim removed 0 bases at V and 2 bases at J, leaving 5 bases unmatched. The CDR3 sequence is 16 residues long. Germline V gene lookup returns CDR1 SGDLS and CDR2 YYNGEE. The CDR3 nucleotides are TGTGCCAGCAGCGTAGAACCAGGGGGAACTGGAAACACCATATATTTT. This codes for CASSVEPGGTGNTIYF.

This sequence joins TRBV7-2 and TRBJ2-7; 7 positions agree with TRBD2. Trimming cost V 0 bases and J 7 bases; bases outside gene matches: 9. The CDR3 sequence is 15 residues long. The germline gives CDR1 SGHTA, CDR2 FQGNSA. The CDR3, as DNA: TGTGCCAGCAGCTTAGCTGGCGGGGGTAAGGAAGAGCAGTACTTC. Translated, it gives CASSLAGGGKEEQYF.

The V and J genes are TRBV11-3 and TRBJ2-1; no clear D. The germline V gene has CDR1 SGHNT and CDR2 YENEEA. The CDR3 length is 14 residues. V gave up 3 bases and J gave up 7 bases, with 13 bases separating them. CDR3 coding DNA: TGTGCCAGCAGCTTCGTCGGCGAGGAGAATGAGCAGTTCTTC. Its protein is CASSFVGEENEQFF.

The J gene is TRBJ1-4, the V gene TRBV5-5; 10 positions agree with TRBD1. V lost 4 bases and J lost 5; bases outside the gene matches: 5. The CDR3 covers 15 residues. Germline V gene data show CDR1 as SGHKS and CDR2 as YYEKEE (reference sequence). CDR3 in amino acids: CASSRPGQGNEKLFF. DNA for the CDR3: TGTGCCAGCAGCAGACCGGGACAGGGGAATGAAAAACTGTTTTTT.

This clone has just a few counts. The genes are TRBV29-1 and TRBJ2-6; 7 positions match TRBD1. Germline assignment: CDR1 SQVTM and CDR2 ANQGSEA. This CDR3 has 17 residues. Trimming took 0 bases from V and 0 from J; bases not matched to a gene: 5. The DNA for the CDR3 is TGCAGCGTTGAAGATAGGACAGGCCGCTCTGGGGCCAACGTCCTGACTTTC. It codes for CSVEDRTGRSGANVLTF.

A note on this clone: This same CDR3 is encoded by further DNA sequences in the sample. J is TRBJ2-7 and V is TRBV27; TRBD1 is a possible D gene (7 bases). The CDR3 covers 17 residues. From germline, CDR1 is MNHEY and CDR2 SMNVEV (reference sequence). Trimming pared 5 bases from V and 6 bases from J, leaving 26 bases between. Written as DNA, the CDR3 is TGTGCCAGCAGTGACTCCTCGGGGAGGCAGGGGGATCGCGAGCAGTACTTC. This gives the protein CASSDSSGRQGDREQYF.

This chain links TRBV27 with TRBJ1-5; D is uncertain. Trimming took 0 bases from V and 5 from J, leaving 11 bases between them. Per the germline V gene, CDR1 is MNHEY and CDR2 is SMNVEV (reference sequence). The CDR3 consists of 15 residues. The CDR3 region has the DNA TGTGCCAGCAGTTTATCTGCGGCGGGTGATCAGCCCCAGCATTTT. Translation: CASSLSAAGDQPQHF.

V gene TRBV7-8 combines with J gene TRBJ2-7; D is possibly TRBD1 (6 bases). This CDR3 is built from 14 residues. Germline V CDR1 and CDR2: SGHVS, FQNEAQ. V was trimmed by 5 bases and J by 2 bases, leaving 13 bases between them. CDR3 in DNA: TGTGCCAGCAGCCCGCCGACAGGACCCTACGAGCAGTACTTC. Translated, it gives CASSPPTGPYEQYF.

Written as DNA, the CDR3 is TGTGCCAGCAGCTGGACTGGCGGGGGGGCCCCCCAGTACTTC. Its translation: CASSWTGGGAPQYF. The chain is built from TRBV5-4 and TRBJ2-5; 9 nucleotides align to TRBD2. The CDR3 sequence is 14 residues long. Losses at the gene ends were 3 bases for V and 9 bases for J; bases not matched to a gene: 9. Germline assignment: CDR1 SGHNT and CDR2 YYREEE (reference sequence).